A single T cell receptor beta chain is shown here with its context. The study used a library that attached unique molecular identifiers to individual cDNA molecules. Using its own MiXCR run on the RACE reads, TCRdb lists one record per CDR3 protein. The sample consists of 85,000 to 100,000 distinct CDR3 sequences, roughly 27% of them appearing once. Time point described: patch test 3, about 24 weeks after DPC sensitization. Documented treatment: therapeutic diphenylcyclopropenone sensitization with weekly scalp DPC. Unfractionated whole blood yielded the extracted total RNA. This entry comes from a study of human T cells and chemical hapten exposure. Study-level background: Patients received weekly diphenylcyclopropenone doses to the scalp throughout the approximately 24-week study. Alopecia areata, totalis or universalis affected patients, mainly female.

The TCR comes from a man aged 35-49 years with alopecia areata. Some clones in this sample may be carry-over from other donors' samples. Sequences were derived from whole blood, sampled in connection with sensitization to the hapten diphenylcyclopropenone (DPC).

CDR3 region: CASSPGGRGGTQYF. CDR3 DNA sequence: TGTGCCAGCAGCCCGGGAGGACGGGGGGGTACGCAGTATTTT. The chain has TRBV7-3 and TRBJ2-3; TRBD2 agrees at 8 bases. This CDR3 spans 14 amino acids. The V segment lost 5 bases and the J segment 8 bases; nucleotides outside the gene matches: 9. Germline-derived CDR1 and CDR2 are SGHTA and FQGTGA.